These 13 T cell receptor beta chains were all obtained from the same sample, sequenced in a study of T-cell memory formation after mild COVID-19. TCRdb re-derived calls from the 5' RACE reads in MiXCR, one entry per CDR3 protein. The table lists over 150,000 distinct CDR3 sequences, approximately 12% of them singletons, with approximately 3.3% in the top ten. The sample was PBMCs or a T cell subset sorted from them (not recorded which). These TCRs come from a man between 18 and 35 years old who had mild COVID-19 (a few samples of this study predate the infection). Cell type and time point are not known.

Notes on this clonotype: Germline and junction disagree at one end, which may indicate a read error. This chain connects TRBV2 to TRBJ2-3; D might be TRBD1 (6 bases). The CDR3 spans 13 residues. Germline lookup yields CDR1 SNHLY and CDR2 FYNNEI. The CDR3 protein is CASREGQTDTQYF. The CDR3 bases are TGTGCCAGCAGGGAAGGACAGACAGATACGCAGTATTTT. Filled out from reference TRBV2 and TRBJ2-3, the complete variable domain reads EPEVTQTPSHQVTQMGQEVILRCVPISNHLYFYWYRQILGQKVEFLVSFYNNEISEKSEIFDDQFSVERPDGSNFTLKIRSTKLEDSAMYFCASREGQTDTQYFGPGTRLTVL.

The rearrangement joins TRBV20-1 to TRBJ2-1; 7 bases map to TRBD2. Germline CDR1 reads DFQATT; CDR2 reads SNEGSKA (reference sequence). The V segment lost 5 bases and the J segment 8 bases; nucleotides outside the gene matches: 12. The CDR3 length is 14 residues. CDR3 in amino acids: CSALGLEWVDEQFF. In nucleotides, the CDR3 is TGCAGTGCTCTCGGACTAGAGTGGGTTGATGAGCAGTTCTTC.

The J gene is TRBJ2-1, the V gene TRBV14; weak D call: TRBD2 (5 bases). This CDR3 is built from 12 residues. Germline V lookup: CDR1 SGHDN, CDR2 FVKESK. V lost 4 bases to trimming and J lost 6 bases, with 7 bases between them. CDR3 nucleotide sequence: TGTGCCAGCAGCCTTACTAGCAATGAGCAGTTCTTC. It specifies CASSLTSNEQFF.

A few counts support this clonotype. This chain's CDR3 is CASSPTAEGQALRTF. The CDR3 DNA reads TGTGCCAGCTCACCTACAGCCGAGGGACAGGCACTACGCACCTTC. The rearrangement links TRBV18 to TRBJ1-2; 8 bases fit TRBD1. CDR1 and CDR2 from the germline V gene are KGHSH and LQKENI. CDR3 length equals 15 residues. The trim removed 3 bases at V and 13 bases at J, leaving 16 bases unmatched.

The chain is built from TRBV20-1 and TRBJ2-1; 10 bases map to TRBD2. With 6 bases clipped from V and 9 bases from J, the junction kept 11 bases outside the gene matches. This CDR3 has 14 residues. The germline gives CDR1 DFQATT, CDR2 SNEGSKA (reference sequence). For the CDR3, the DNA is TGCAGTGCCCCGTGGAGGCCTAGCGGGAGTGAGCAGTTCTTC. This encodes CSAPWRPSGSEQFF.

The chain has TRBV20-1 and TRBJ1-5; D is perhaps TRBD1 (5 bases). Germline assignment: CDR1 DFQATT and CDR2 SNEGSKA (reference sequence). V was cut by 3 bases and J by 4 bases, with 16 bases left in between. The CDR3 extends over 15 amino acids. CDR3: CSASYGGLKNQPQHF. The CDR3 DNA sequence: TGCAGTGCTAGTTATGGGGGATTGAAGAATCAGCCCCAGCATTTT.

This clonotype was seen only a few times. The V call is TRBV7-2, the J call TRBJ2-2; possibly TRBD1 or TRBD2 for D (5 bases each). CDR3 length: 15 residues. The ends were cut back, 1 base at V and 2 bases at J, with 8 bases in the middle. Germline V gene lookup returns CDR1 SGHTA and CDR2 FQGNSA. CDR3 in amino acids: CASSLVGPNTGELFF. The CDR3 DNA is TGTGCCAGCAGCTTAGTGGGACCCAACACCGGGGAGCTGTTTTTT.

V gene TRBV7-2 combines with J gene TRBJ2-2, with D tentatively TRBD2 (6 bases). The CDR3 spans 15 residues. Germline V CDR1 and CDR2: SGHTA, FQGNSA. V dropped 1 base and J dropped 9 bases, with 15 bases sitting between them. The CDR3 DNA follows: TGTGCCAGCAGCTTAGGCGGGACGGACGCCCGGGAGCTGTTTTTT. It codes for CASSLGGTDARELFF.

Here the CDR3 DNA reads TGTGCCATCGGACAGGGCACCACAGATACGCAGTATTTT. It translates to CAIGQGTTDTQYF. The gene calls are TRBV10-3 and TRBJ2-3; 8 bases are shared with TRBD1. CDR1 ENHRY and CDR2 SYGVKD come from the germline V gene. Trimming removed 8 bases from V and 2 bases from J; junction bases left unmatched: 3. This CDR3 has 13 amino acids.

The V call is TRBV18, the J call TRBJ2-7, with TRBD2 matching over 8 bases. V lost 6 bases, J lost 5 bases, and 9 bases stayed unmatched. The CDR3 is 14 residues long. Germline CDR1 KGHSH, CDR2 LQKENI. The CDR3 here is CASSPPGLVHEQYF. The DNA of the CDR3 is TGTGCCAGCTCCCCCCCGGGACTAGTCCACGAGCAGTACTTC.

Only a few counts were recorded for this clonotype. This sequence joins TRBV30 and TRBJ2-2; TRBD2 aligns across 10 bases. The CDR3 runs to 14 residues. The V gene's germline CDR1 is GTSNPN and CDR2 SVGIG (reference sequence). V was pared by 2 bases and J by 6 bases, with 3 bases of the junction left unmatched. This CDR3 is CAWSLGLASGELFF. DNA of the CDR3: TGTGCCTGGAGTCTGGGACTAGCGTCCGGGGAGCTGTTTTTT.

This clonotype was counted a few times. CDR3 amino acids: CASSIVGTGRTEAFF. In nucleotides, the CDR3 is TGTGCCAGTAGTATAGTGGGGACAGGGCGCACTGAAGCTTTCTTT. The V gene is TRBV19, the J gene TRBJ1-1; 9 bases map to TRBD1. Germline V gene sequence: CDR1 LNHDA, CDR2 SQIVND (reference sequence). Germline trimming cut 1 base from V and 4 bases from J; bases unmatched to any gene: 4. The CDR3 has 15 residues.

This clonotype was detected a few times. This chain joins TRBV21-1 and TRBJ2-5; TRBD2 is taken as the D call from the table, unchecked against the DNA. TRBV21-1 is a documented pseudogene. This CDR3 has 16 amino acids. CDR3 residues: CASTLTSDYNPETQYF. CDR3 nucleotide sequence: TGTGCCAGCACCCTTACTAGCGACTATAATCCGGAGACCCAGTACTTC.